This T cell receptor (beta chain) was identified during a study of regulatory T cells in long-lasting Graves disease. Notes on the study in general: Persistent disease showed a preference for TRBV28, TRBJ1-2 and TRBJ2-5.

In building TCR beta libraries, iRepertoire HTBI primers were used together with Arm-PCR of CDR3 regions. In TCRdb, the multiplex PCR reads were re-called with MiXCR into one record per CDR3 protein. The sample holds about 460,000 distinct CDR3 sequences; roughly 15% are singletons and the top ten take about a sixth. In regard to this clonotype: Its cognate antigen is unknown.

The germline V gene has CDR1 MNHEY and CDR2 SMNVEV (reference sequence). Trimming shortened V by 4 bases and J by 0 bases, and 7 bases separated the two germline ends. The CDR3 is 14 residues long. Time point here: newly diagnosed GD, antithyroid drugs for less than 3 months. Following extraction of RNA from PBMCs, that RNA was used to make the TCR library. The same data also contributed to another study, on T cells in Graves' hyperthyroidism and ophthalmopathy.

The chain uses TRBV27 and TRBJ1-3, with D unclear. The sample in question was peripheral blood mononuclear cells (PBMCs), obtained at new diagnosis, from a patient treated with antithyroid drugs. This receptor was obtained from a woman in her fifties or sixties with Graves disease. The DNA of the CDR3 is TGTGCCAGCAGTTCCCAAAGCTCTGGAAACACCATATATTTT. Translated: CASSSQSSGNTIYF.